This TCR beta chain was sequenced during a study of T cell changes during pregnancy in multiple sclerosis. Repertoires were generated with immunoSEQ multiplex PCR, while TCRdb's copy carries only in-frame clones and drops some. The sample lists 60,000 or so clones, 75% to 95% occurring once. CDR3 size: 18 residues. Germline CDR1 is SQVTM and CDR2 is ANQGSEA. V was pared by 4 bases and J by 6 bases, with 18 bases of the junction left unmatched. This clonotype originated in a female donor with multiple sclerosis, enrolled in a pregnancy study. The gene calls are TRBV29-1 and TRBJ2-1; the match to TRBD1 covers 10 bases. Sequencing was performed on peripheral blood, taken before pregnancy. The CDR3 nucleotides are TGCAGCGTTGGGGGGCGACAGGGGGCTATAAGTTTCTCCAATGAGCAGTTCTTC. It codes for CSVGGRQGAISFSNEQFF.